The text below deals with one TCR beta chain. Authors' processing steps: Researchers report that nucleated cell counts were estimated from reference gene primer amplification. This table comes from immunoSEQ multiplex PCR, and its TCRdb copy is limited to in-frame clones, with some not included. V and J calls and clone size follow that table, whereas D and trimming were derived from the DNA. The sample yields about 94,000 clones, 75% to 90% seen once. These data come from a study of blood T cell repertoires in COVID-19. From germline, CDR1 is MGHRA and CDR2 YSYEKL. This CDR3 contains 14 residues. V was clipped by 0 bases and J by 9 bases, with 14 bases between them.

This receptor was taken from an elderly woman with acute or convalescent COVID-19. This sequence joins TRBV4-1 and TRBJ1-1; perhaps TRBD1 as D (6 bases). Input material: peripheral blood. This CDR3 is CASSQEAAGVKAFF. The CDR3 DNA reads TGCGCCAGCAGCCAAGAAGCGGCAGGGGTAAAAGCTTTCTTT.